This T cell receptor beta chain came from a study of post-analysis software for immune sequencing data. Comments on this clonotype: What it binds is not known.

TCR beta cDNA libraries included unique molecular identifiers. TCRdb fed the PCR reads into MiXCR, producing one record per CDR3 protein. The sample lists 550,000 to 700,000 distinct CDR3 sequences; roughly 40% were seen once. Study results and limitations: Controls showed significantly higher normalized Chao1 diversity than did multiple sclerosis patients.

The clonotype was recovered from a girl under 18 with multiple sclerosis. Sequences were obtained from blood.

CDR3: CASSFRLAGPSYEQYF. CDR3 nucleotide sequence: TGTGCCAGCAGTTTTCGGCTAGCGGGACCCTCCTACGAGCAGTACTTC. The V call is TRBV12-3 or TRBV12-4, the J call TRBJ2-7; 9 bases match TRBD2. J lost 0 bases, V lost 3 bases, and 6 bases had no gene match. CDR3 size: 16 residues.